Sequencing of this T cell receptor beta chain was carried out in a study of shared clonotypes between healthy human individuals. Libraries were prepared by immunoSEQ multiplex PCR; TCRdb keeps only in-frame clonotypes and omits some of them. The table has 2 million to 2.5 million clones, approximately 93% seen once; the top ten hold about 0.41%. Between the trimmed V and J ends, which lost 5 bases and 2 bases, there was a span of 16 bases. This CDR3 has 15 amino acids. Germline-derived CDR1 and CDR2 are SGHTA and FQGTGA. The chain has TRBV7-3 and TRBJ2-7; TRBD1 or TRBD2 may be the D gene (5 bases each). This clonotype originated in a man between 18 and 35 years old in good health. Some clones in this sample may be carry-over from other donors' samples. The sample was naive CD4+ T cells from PBMCs. As for subset: CD45RA+ positively selected. CDR3 residues: CASSLWLGTTYEQYF. The CDR3 coding sequence is TGTGCCAGCAGCCTCTGGTTGGGGACCACCTACGAGCAGTACTTC.